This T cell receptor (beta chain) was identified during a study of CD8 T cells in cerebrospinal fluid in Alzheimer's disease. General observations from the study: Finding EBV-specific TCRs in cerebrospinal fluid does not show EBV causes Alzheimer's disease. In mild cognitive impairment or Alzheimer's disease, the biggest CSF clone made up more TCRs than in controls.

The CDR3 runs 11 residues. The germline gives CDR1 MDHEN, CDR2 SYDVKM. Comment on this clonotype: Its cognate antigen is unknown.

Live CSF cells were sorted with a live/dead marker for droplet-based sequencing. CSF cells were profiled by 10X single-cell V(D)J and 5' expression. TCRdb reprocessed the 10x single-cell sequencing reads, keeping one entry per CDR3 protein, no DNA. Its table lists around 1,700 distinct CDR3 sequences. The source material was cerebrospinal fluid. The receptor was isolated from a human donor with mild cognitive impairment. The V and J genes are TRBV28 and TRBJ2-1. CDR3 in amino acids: CASRKPNEQFF.